This entry concerns a single T cell receptor (beta chain). The data were taken from a study of cytomegalovirus exposure and HLA in healthy donors. The PCR used 60 Vbeta and 13 Jbeta primers. The assay was immunoSEQ multiplex PCR, and TCRdb's table has in-frame clones only and misses some. The sample lists about 130,000 clones, around 77% occurring once. V dropped 1 base and J dropped 2 bases, with 7 bases sitting between them. The CDR3 runs to 14 residues. Germline CDR1 reads MGHRA; CDR2 reads YSYEKL. The TCR comes from a woman aged 55-69 years in good health and CMV-seronegative. Material: PBMCs. The chain uses TRBV4-1 and TRBJ2-3; D is unclear. The CDR3 DNA reads TGCGCCAGCAGCCAAGTACTACCCACAGATACGCAGTATTTT. Its protein is CASSQVLPTDTQYF.